This T cell receptor beta chain stems from a study of cytomegalovirus exposure and HLA in healthy donors. This clone was observed a single time. The junction does not match germline at one end; this may be a read error. The CDR3 length is 17 residues. The V gene's germline CDR1 is SGHNT and CDR2 YYREEE (reference sequence). The PCR contained 60 Vbeta and 13 Jbeta primers. Sequencing was performed with immunoSEQ multiplex PCR; in TCRdb, only in-frame clones are kept and a portion is missing. The sample includes a few hundred thousand clones, around 66% seen only once; the top ten take around 2.3%. The rearrangement joins TRBV5-4 to TRBJ2-2, with 7 nucleotides matching TRBD1. The receptor was derived from a female donor in good health and CMV-seronegative. Input material: PBMCs. The CDR3 here is CASSFGTVGFMTGEPFF. The CDR3 DNA is TGTGCCAGCAGCTTCGGGACAGTGGGGTTTATGACCGGGGAGCCGTTTTTT.